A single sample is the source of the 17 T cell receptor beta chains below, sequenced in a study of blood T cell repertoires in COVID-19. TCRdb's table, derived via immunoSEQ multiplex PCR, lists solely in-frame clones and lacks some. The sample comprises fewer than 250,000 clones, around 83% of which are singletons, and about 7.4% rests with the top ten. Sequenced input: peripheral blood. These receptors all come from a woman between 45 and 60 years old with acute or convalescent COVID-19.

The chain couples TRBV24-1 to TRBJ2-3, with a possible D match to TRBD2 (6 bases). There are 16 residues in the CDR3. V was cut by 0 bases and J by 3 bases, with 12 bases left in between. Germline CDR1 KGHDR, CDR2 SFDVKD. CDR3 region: CATSDLASDGTDTQYF. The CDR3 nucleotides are TGTGCCACCAGTGATTTGGCTAGCGACGGGACAGATACGCAGTATTTT.

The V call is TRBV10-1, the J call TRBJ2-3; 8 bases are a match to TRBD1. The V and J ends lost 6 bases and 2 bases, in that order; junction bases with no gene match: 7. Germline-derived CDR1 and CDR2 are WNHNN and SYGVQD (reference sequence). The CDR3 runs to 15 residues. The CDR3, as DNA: TGCGCCAGCAGCTCCACAGGGGGGATCACAGATACGCAGTATTTT. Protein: CASSSTGGITDTQYF.

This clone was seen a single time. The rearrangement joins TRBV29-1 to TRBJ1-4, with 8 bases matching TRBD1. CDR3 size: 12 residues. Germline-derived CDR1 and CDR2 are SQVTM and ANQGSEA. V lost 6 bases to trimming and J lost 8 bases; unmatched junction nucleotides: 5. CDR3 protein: CSVLTGGEKLFF. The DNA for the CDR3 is TGCAGCGTCCTCACAGGGGGAGAAAAACTGTTTTTT.

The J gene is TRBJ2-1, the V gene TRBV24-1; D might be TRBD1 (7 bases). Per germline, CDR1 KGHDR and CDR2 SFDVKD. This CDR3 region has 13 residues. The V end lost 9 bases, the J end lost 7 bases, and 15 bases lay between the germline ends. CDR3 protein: CATEEGAWNEQFF. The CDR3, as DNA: TGTGCCACCGAGGAGGGGGCATGGAATGAGCAGTTCTTC.

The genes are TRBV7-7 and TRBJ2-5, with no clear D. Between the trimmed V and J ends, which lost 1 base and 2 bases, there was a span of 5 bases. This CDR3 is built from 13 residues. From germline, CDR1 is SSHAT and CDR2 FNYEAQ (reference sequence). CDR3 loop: CASSLGAQETQYF. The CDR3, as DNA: TGTGCCAGCAGCTTAGGGGCGCAAGAGACCCAGTACTTC.

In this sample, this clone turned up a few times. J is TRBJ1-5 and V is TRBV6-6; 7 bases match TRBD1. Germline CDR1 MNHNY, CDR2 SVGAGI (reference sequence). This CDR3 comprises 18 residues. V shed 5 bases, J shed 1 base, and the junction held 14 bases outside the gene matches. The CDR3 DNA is TGTGCCAGCAGTCCCCGGGGACAGAGGGTCTTGAGCAATCAGCCCCAGCATTTT. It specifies CASSPRGQRVLSNQPQHF.

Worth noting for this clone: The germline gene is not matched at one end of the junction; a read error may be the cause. The CDR3 protein is CASSDSGGPNEQFF. In DNA, the CDR3 is TGTGCCAGCAGTGACTCAGGGGGTCCCAATGAGCAGTTCTTC. The chain employs TRBV6-5 and TRBJ2-1, with TRBD1 matching 7 bases. CDR3 length: 14 amino acids. Germline V CDR1 and CDR2: MNHEY, SVGAGI.

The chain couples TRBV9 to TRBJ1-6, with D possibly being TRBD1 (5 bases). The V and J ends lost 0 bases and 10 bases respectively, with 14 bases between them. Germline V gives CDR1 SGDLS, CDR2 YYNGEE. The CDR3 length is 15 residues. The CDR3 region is CASSVGGREASPLHF. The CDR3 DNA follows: TGTGCCAGCAGCGTAGGCGGCAGGGAAGCATCACCCCTCCACTTT. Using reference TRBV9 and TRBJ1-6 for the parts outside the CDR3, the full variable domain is DSGVTQTPKHLITATGQRVTLRCSPRSGDLSVYWYQQSLDQGLQFLIQYYNGEERAKGNILERFSAQQFPDLHSELNLSSLELGDSALYFCASSVGGREASPLHFGNGTRLTVT.

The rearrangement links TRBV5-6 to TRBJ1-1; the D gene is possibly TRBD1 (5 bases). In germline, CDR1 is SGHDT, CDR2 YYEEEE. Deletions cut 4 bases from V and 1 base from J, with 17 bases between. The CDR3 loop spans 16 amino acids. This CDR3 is CASSPGGRGENTEAFF. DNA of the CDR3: TGTGCCAGCAGCCCGGGCGGGCGGGGGGAGAACACTGAAGCTTTCTTT.

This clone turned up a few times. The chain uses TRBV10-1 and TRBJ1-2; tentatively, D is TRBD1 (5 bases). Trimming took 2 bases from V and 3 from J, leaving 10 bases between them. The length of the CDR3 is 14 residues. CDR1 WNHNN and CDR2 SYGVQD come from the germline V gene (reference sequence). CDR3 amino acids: CASSETGVDYGYTF. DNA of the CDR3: TGCGCCAGCAGTGAGACGGGGGTGGACTATGGCTACACCTTC.

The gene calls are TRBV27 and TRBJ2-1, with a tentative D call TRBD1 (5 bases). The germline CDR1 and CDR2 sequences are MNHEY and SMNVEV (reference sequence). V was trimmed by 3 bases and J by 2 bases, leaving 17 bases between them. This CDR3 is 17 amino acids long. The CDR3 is CASSLSSRQGTYNEQFF. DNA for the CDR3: TGTGCCAGCAGTTTGTCTTCCCGGCAGGGTACCTACAATGAGCAGTTCTTC.

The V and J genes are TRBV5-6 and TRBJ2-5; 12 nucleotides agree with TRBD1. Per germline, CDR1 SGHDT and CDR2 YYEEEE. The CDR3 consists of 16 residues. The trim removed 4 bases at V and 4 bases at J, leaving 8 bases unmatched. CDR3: CASSPGTGGLRETQYF. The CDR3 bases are TGTGCCAGCAGCCCCGGGACAGGGGGCTTACGAGAGACCCAGTACTTC.

CDR3 region: CASSEQLTTYEQYF. The DNA for the CDR3 is TGTGCCAGCAGTGAGCAGCTAACTACCTACGAGCAGTACTTC. The chain joins TRBV2 to TRBJ2-7; D uncertain. Deletions cut 3 bases from V and 2 bases from J, with 11 bases between. CDR3 length: 14 amino acids. The germline CDR1 and CDR2 sequences are SNHLY and FYNNEI.

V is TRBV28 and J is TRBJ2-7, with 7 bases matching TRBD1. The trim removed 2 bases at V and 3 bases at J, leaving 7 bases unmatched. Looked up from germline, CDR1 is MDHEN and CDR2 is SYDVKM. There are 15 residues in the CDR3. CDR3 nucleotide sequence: TGTGCCAGCAGTTTACAGGGGGACAGCCTCTACGAGCAGTACTTC. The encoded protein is CASSLQGDSLYEQYF.

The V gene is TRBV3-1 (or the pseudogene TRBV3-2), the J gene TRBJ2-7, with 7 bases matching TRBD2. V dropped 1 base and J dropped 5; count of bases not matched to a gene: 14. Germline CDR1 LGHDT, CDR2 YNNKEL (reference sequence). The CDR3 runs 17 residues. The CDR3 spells CASSQGLAALGVHEQYF. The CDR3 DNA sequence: TGTGCCAGCAGCCAAGGGCTAGCGGCCCTGGGGGTCCACGAGCAGTACTTC.

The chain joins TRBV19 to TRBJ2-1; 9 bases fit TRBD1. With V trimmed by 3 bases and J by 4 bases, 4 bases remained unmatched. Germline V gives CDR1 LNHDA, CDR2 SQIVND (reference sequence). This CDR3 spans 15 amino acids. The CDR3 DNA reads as TGTGCCAGTAGTATGGAAGGGACAGGGTACAATGAGCAGTTCTTC. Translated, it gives CASSMEGTGYNEQFF.

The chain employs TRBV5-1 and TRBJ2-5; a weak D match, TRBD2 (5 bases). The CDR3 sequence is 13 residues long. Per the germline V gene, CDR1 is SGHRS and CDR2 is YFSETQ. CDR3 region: CASGFLIGETQYF. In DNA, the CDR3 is TGCGCTTCGGGATTCCTGATCGGAGAGACCCAGTACTTC.